This T cell receptor (beta chain) stems from a study of blood T cell repertoires in COVID-19. As for the study in general: Sites in the United States, Italy and Spain provided acute and convalescent COVID-19 samples. T cells, B-cell-depleted T cells, or PBMCs provided the cDNA or gDNA that served as material.

In the authors' methods: Researchers report that nucleated cell counts were estimated from reference gene primer amplification. Sequencing was performed with immunoSEQ multiplex PCR; in TCRdb, only in-frame clones are kept and a portion is missing. The V and J calls and clone size are taken from that table; D and trimming were inferred from the DNA. This sample carries roughly 220,000 clones, approximately 78% of them seen once, and the ten largest clones take under 8.5%. Patients from Seattle were sampled longitudinally, starting during active infection. Germline loops: CDR1 SNHLY, CDR2 FYNNEI. Trimming removed 7 bases from V and 1 base from J; junction bases left unmatched: 11. The CDR3 spans 17 residues.

This chain uses TRBV2 with TRBJ2-5; 11 nucleotides align to TRBD2. The sequence was collected from a woman of 80 years or more with COVID-19, enrolled during active disease. The sequencing sample was made of peripheral blood. The CDR3: CASTRLQTSGAQETQYF. The CDR3 nucleotides read TGTGCCAGCACCCGGCTTCAGACTAGCGGGGCCCAAGAGACCCAGTACTTC.